The sequence of this T cell receptor beta chain was determined in a study of shared T cell receptors in the human thymus (dated by TCRdb to about 2021). With respect to the entire study: The study examined how self-reactive, shared T-cell receptor alpha chains are generated in the human thymus.

The library was built by means of the immunoSEQ multiplex PCR assay. TCRdb carries this immuneACCESS record with in-frame sequences only. Its versions omit some clonotypes, under half of them owing to an unresolved V gene in the studies checked, with the rest unexplained. This sample comprises roughly 660,000 clones, 88% of them detected only once. The ten biggest clones cover 0.0085% to 0.012% of the sample. Trimming takes 0 bases off V and 0 bases off J; junction bases not matched to a gene: 7. The CDR1 and CDR2 encoded by the germline V gene are LGHNA and YSLEER. From the cysteine up to the phenylalanine, the CDR3 has a length of 18 residues. Only the CDR3 DNA is retained, 54 bases long and in frame from the first base. Details on this clone: Its cognate antigen has yet to be identified. No quality values exist for individual bases; no much larger clone is one base distant.

The same sample was also studied in work on human thymus T cells. From the second report: The donors were immunologically healthy infants in Finland who had open corrective cardiac surgery for congenital heart defects. Thymus tissue was obtained as surgical resects removed during corrective cardiac surgery. V and J gene segment usage appeared biased in both thymic and peripheral blood repertoires. The related research reported highly overlapping thymic TCR repertoires among unrelated individuals. The study used under 10 infant thymus samples plus four related peripheral blood samples to characterize TCR alpha and beta repertoires. Donor ages ranged from about 7 to 244 days, and the cohort comprised 5 to 7 male and two female infants. Thymocytes were released mechanically from tissue and stored at -70 °C as pellets of about 9-32 million cells. A QIAsymphony instrument was used to extract genomic DNA from frozen cell pellets. Using the immunoSEQ multiplex PCR assay, the TCRB and TCRAD loci were amplified from a standardized quantity of quality-controlled genomic DNA. The V(D)J region was spanned by amplicons of a length sufficient to cover the CDR3 and to identify V and J genes. Amplicon sequencing was performed on an Illumina platform through the commercial immunoSEQ service. Primer bias and sequencing errors were corrected using previously described methods, and TCRAD and TCRB definitions followed the IMGT database. Analysis of the repertoires was done with immunoSEQ Analyzer 3.0 and VDJTools and included basic statistics, V/J segment usage, diversity estimates, rarefaction and pairwise overlap. To estimate diversity, the Chao1, ChaoE, Efron-Thisted, Shannon and inverse Simpson indices were applied, and diversity was also estimated on datasets down-sampled to the smallest sample. For repertoire overlap, CDR3 nucleotide sequence, V gene and J gene had to match strictly, and clustering was done by Jaccard-based multidimensional scaling. Thymus samples yielded on average approximately 800,000 unique TCRB clonotypes, compared with about 80,000 from blood samples.

The sequence was collected from a boy under two years old with a congenital heart defect. Donor details come from another sample of the same person, matched by shared clones. The rearrangement joined TRBV4-3 to TRBJ2-7; 11 central bases correspond to TRBD2. The specimen was thymocytes. The nucleotide sequence reads TGCGCCAGCAGCCAAGAGGCTAGCGGGAGGTCGCCCTCCTACGAGCAGTACTTC. It specifies CASSQEASGRSPSYEQYF.